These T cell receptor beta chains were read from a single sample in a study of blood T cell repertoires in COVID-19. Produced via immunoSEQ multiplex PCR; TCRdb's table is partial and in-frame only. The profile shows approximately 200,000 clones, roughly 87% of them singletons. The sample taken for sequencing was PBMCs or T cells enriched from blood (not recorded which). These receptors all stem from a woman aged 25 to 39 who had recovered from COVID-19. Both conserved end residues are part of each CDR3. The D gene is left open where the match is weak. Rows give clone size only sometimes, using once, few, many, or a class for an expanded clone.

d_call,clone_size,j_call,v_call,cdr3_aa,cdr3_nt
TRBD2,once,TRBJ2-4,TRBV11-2,CASSRPGGAAKNIQYF,TGTGCCAGCAGCCGCCCGGGGGGGGCGGCCAAAAACATTCAGTACTTC
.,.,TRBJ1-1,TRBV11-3,CASSFGGDNTEAFF,TGTGCCAGCAGCTTTGGAGGGGACAACACTGAAGCTTTCTTT
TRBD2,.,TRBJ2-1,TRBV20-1,CSASSAGGYNEQFF,TGCAGTGCTAGTTCTGCGGGGGGGTACAATGAGCAGTTCTTC
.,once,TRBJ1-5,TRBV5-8,CASSLGQTSNQPQHF,TGTGCCAGCAGCTTGGGACAGACTAGCAATCAGCCCCAGCATTTT
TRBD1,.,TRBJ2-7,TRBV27,CASSAKTGFGEQYF,TGTGCCAGCAGTGCCAAGACAGGGTTCGGCGAGCAGTACTTC
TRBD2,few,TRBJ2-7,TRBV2,CASIQSPGGSSYEQYF,TGTGCCAGCATTCAAAGCCCGGGGGGGAGCTCCTACGAGCAGTACTTC
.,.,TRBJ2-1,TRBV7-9,CASSSLREQFF,TGTGCCAGCAGCTCCTTGAGGGAGCAGTTCTTC
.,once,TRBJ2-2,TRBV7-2,CASSLQTRGVGGELFF,TGTGCCAGCAGCCTCCAGACTAGAGGGGTGGGCGGGGAGCTGTTTTTT
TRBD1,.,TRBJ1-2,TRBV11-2,CASSLGGTVDGYTF,TGTGCCAGCAGCTTAGGCGGGACAGTCGATGGCTACACCTTC
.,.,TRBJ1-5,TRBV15,CATSRDYTGHSNQPQHF,TGTGCCACCAGCAGAGATTACACAGGGCATAGCAATCAGCCCCAGCATTTT
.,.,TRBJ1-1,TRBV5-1,CASSLNPGQNTEAFF,TGCGCCAGCAGCTTGAACCCGGGACAGAACACTGAAGCTTTCTTT
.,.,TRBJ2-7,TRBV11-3,CASSLFIESSYEQYF,TGTGCCAGCAGCTTATTCATTGAGAGCTCCTACGAGCAGTACTTC
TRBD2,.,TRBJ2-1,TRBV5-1,CASNLGGGTSGLNEQFF,TGCGCCAGCAATCTGGGGGGAGGGACTAGCGGGCTAAATGAGCAGTTCTTC
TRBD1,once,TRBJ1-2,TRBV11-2,CASSDPMTGGYLGYTF,TGTGCCAGCAGCGACCCTATGACAGGGGGGTATCTTGGCTACACCTTC
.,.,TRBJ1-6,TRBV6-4,CASSEDNNSPLHF,TGTGCCAGCAGTGAGGACAATAATTCACCCCTCCACTTT
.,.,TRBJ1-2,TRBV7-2,CASSLMGRDIRGYTF,TGTGCCAGCAGCTTAATGGGAAGGGACATCCGGGGCTACACCTTC
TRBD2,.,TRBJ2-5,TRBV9,CASSPRLAVTQETQYF,TGTGCCAGCAGCCCGAGACTAGCGGTGACTCAAGAGACCCAGTACTTC
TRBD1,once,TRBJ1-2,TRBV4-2,CASSQNRGYGYTF,TGTGCCAGCAGCCAAAACAGGGGATATGGCTACACCTTC
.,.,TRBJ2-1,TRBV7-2,CASSLAYLGVYNEQFF,TGTGCCAGCAGCTTAGCGTACCTCGGGGTATACAATGAGCAGTTCTTC
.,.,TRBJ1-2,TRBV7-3,CASSLRPGQGGYTF,TGTGCCAGCAGCTTAAGACCGGGTCAGGGTGGCTACACCTTC
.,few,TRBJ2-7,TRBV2,CASSGTSDEQYF,TGTGCCAGCAGTGGGACATCCGACGAGCAGTACTTC
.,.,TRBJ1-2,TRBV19,CASSSRTANYGYTF,TGTGCCAGTAGTTCCAGGACTGCTAACTATGGCTACACCTTC
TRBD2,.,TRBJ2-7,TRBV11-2,CASSAPRPGGSYEQYF,TGTGCCAGCAGCGCCCCCCGCCCGGGGGGCTCCTACGAGCAGTACTTC
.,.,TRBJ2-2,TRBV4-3,CASSQDTRGGHGELFF,TGCGCCAGCAGCCAAGATACGAGGGGGGGCCACGGGGAGCTGTTTTTT
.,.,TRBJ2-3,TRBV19,CASSIVPSSDTQYF,TGTGCCAGTAGTATAGTTCCCTCCAGTGATACGCAGTATTTT
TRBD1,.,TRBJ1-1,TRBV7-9,CASSLGQGRTEAFF,TGTGCCAGCAGCTTAGGACAGGGGAGGACTGAAGCTTTCTTT
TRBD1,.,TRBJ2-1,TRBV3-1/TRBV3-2,CASSHDRVNEQFF,TGTGCCAGCAGCCACGACAGGGTGAATGAGCAGTTCTTC
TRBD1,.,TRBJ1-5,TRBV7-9,CASSLGPGQGSQPQHF,TGTGCCAGCAGCTTAGGTCCGGGACAGGGTTCGCAGCCCCAGCATTTT
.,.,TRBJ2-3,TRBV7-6,CASSLEGGYSTDTQYF,TGTGCCAGCAGCTTAGAGGGGGGGTACAGCACAGATACGCAGTATTTT
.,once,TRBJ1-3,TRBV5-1,CASGWGLSGNTIYF,TGCGCCAGCGGATGGGGCCTCTCTGGAAACACCATATATTTT
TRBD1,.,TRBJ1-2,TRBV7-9,CASSQDRAGGYTF,TGTGCCAGCAGCCAGGACAGGGCCGGTGGCTACACCTTC
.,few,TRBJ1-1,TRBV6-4,CASSDPARGTEAFF,TGTGCCAGCAGTGACCCGGCACGGGGGACTGAAGCTTTCTTT
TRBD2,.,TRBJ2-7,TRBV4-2,CASSPRGSGIIYEQYF,TGTGCCAGCAGCCCCCGGGGTAGCGGGATAATCTACGAGCAGTACTTC
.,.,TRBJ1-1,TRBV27,CASSLRGLDTEAFF,TGTGCCAGCAGTTTAAGGGGTTTGGACACTGAAGCTTTCTTT
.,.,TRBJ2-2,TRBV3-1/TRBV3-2,CASSQDLASNTGELFF,TGTGCCAGCAGCCAAGATCTAGCTTCAAACACCGGGGAGCTGTTTTTT
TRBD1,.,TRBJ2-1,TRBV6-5,CATLRQGSYNEQFF,TGTGCCACCCTACGACAGGGATCCTACAATGAGCAGTTCTTC
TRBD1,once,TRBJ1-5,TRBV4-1,CASSSGQGNQPQHF,TGCGCCAGCAGCTCGGGACAGGGTAATCAGCCCCAGCATTTT
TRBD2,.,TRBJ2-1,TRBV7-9,CASSLVAGGYNEQFF,TGTGCCAGCAGCTTAGTGGCGGGAGGCTACAATGAGCAGTTCTTC
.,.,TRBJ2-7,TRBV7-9,CASSLGRQGMGQYEQYF,TGTGCCAGCAGCTTAGGGCGGCAGGGGATGGGCCAATACGAGCAGTACTTC
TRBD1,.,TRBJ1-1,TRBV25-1,CASSDHQGDRGTEAFF,TGTGCCAGCAGTGACCACCAAGGGGACAGGGGCACTGAAGCTTTCTTT
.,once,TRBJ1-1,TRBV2,CASSPDSTEAFF,TGTGCCAGCAGTCCGGACAGCACTGAAGCTTTCTTT